This T cell receptor (beta chain) was retrieved from a study of human thymus T cells. This clone occurred once. From resections taken during corrective heart surgery, the thymus tissue was obtained. The table came from immunoSEQ multiplex PCR; TCRdb's copy has only in-frame clones and leaves some out. The data contain approximately 70,000 clones, 95% of them singletons. The CDR3 sequence is 11 residues long. Germline V gene sequence: CDR1 MNHNS, CDR2 SASEGT. Trimming took 8 bases from V and 2 from J, leaving 7 bases between them. The sample was thymus tissue. The sequence was collected from a girl under two years old with a congenital heart defect but otherwise immunologically healthy. The chain links TRBV6-1 to TRBJ2-7; D uncertain. CDR3 in DNA: TGTGCCAGCGGACCCACCTACGAGCAGTACTTC. This encodes CASGPTYEQYF.